The 24 T cell receptor beta chains below come from one sample, sequenced in a study of blood T cell repertoires in COVID-19. Method: immunoSEQ multiplex PCR; TCRdb's copy keeps in-frame clones and lacks some. Of about 230,000 clones in the sample, roughly 86% were seen once. The specimen was peripheral blood. Every receptor here comes from a woman aged 55-75 years with acute or convalescent COVID-19.

The chain uses TRBV19 and TRBJ2-5, with D hard to call. Germline-derived CDR1 and CDR2 are LNHDA and SQIVND (reference sequence). Trimming took off 3 bases at V and 4 bases at J, with 9 bases between the two ends. The CDR3 has 13 amino acids. For the CDR3, the DNA is TGTGCCAGTAGTATCTATCCAGGAGAGACCCAGTACTTC. This sequence encodes CASSIYPGETQYF.

V and J are TRBV7-2 and TRBJ2-3; D is unclear. V gave up 4 bases and J gave up 0 bases, with 11 bases separating them. The CDR3 spans 15 residues. CDR1 is SGHTA, CDR2 FQGNSA, per germline. This CDR3 reads CASSSGLPSTDTQYF. CDR3 sequence (DNA): TGTGCCAGCAGCTCTGGCCTCCCCAGCACAGATACGCAGTATTTT.

CDR3: CASRLAGADTQYF. CDR3 nucleotide sequence: TGTGCCAGCCGACTAGCGGGGGCTGATACGCAGTATTTT. The chain links TRBV7-9 to TRBJ2-3, with 12 nucleotides matching TRBD2. Germline V gene lookup returns CDR1 SEHNR and CDR2 FQNEAQ (reference sequence). The CDR3 is 13 amino acids. The trim removed 8 bases at V and 6 bases at J, leaving 3 bases unmatched.

The rearrangement links TRBV5-6 to TRBJ2-5; possibly TRBD1 for D (6 bases). Germline CDR1 reads SGHDT; CDR2 reads YYEEEE. V lost 3 bases to trimming and J lost 0 bases, with 12 bases between them. CDR3 size: 15 residues. The CDR3 loop reads CASSWGHPYQETQYF. In DNA, the CDR3 is TGTGCCAGCAGCTGGGGACATCCGTACCAAGAGACCCAGTACTTC. The variable domain in full, with the rest retrieved from reference TRBV5-6 and TRBJ2-5, is DAGVTQSPTHLIKTRGQQVTLRCSPKSGHDTVSWYQQALGQGPQFIFQYYEEEERQRGNFPDRFSGHQFPNYSSELNVNALLLGDSALYLCASSWGHPYQETQYFGPGTRLLVL.

The chain has TRBV7-9 and TRBJ1-4; 10 bases line up with TRBD1. Per germline, CDR1 SEHNR and CDR2 FQNEAQ (reference sequence). This CDR3 has 15 residues. V dropped 5 bases and J dropped 7; count of bases not matched to a gene: 7. The CDR3 region is CASSARTGGGEKLFF. CDR3 bases: TGTGCCAGCAGCGCCAGGACAGGGGGAGGTGAAAAACTGTTTTTT.

This clone was seen more than once but under ten times. The chain uses TRBV5-4 and TRBJ2-2; 10 positions match TRBD1. Germline CDR1 is SGHNT and CDR2 is YYREEE (reference sequence). The trim removed 7 bases at V and 4 bases at J, leaving 7 bases unmatched. The CDR3 sequence is 15 residues long. Here the CDR3 DNA reads TGTGCCAGCGGGCGGGACAGGGGTATCACCGGGGAGCTGTTTTTT. It is translated as CASGRDRGITGELFF. Full variable domain (outside the CDR3, taken from reference TRBV5-4 and TRBJ2-2): ETGVTQSPTHLIKTRGQQVTLRCSSQSGHNTVSWYQQALGQGPQFIFQYYREEENGRGNFPPRFSGLQFPNYSSELNVNALELDDSALYLCASGRDRGITGELFFGEGSRLTVL.

This chain links TRBV28 with TRBJ1-4; maybe TRBD1 (6 bases). Trimming removed 7 bases from V and 5 bases from J, with 14 bases in between. CDR1 is MDHEN and CDR2 is SYDVKM in the germline V gene. This CDR3 region has 14 residues. The chain's CDR3 is CASNLQGRNEKLFF. The CDR3 region has the DNA TGTGCCAGCAACTTACAGGGTAGAAATGAAAAACTGTTTTTT.

The chain couples TRBV2 to TRBJ1-5, with D tentatively TRBD1 (6 bases). V was trimmed by 3 bases and J by 3 bases, leaving 21 bases between them. Per germline, CDR1 SNHLY and CDR2 FYNNEI. There are 18 residues in the CDR3. CDR3 sequence reads: CASSEMGGATLYNQPQHF. The CDR3 coding sequence is TGTGCCAGCAGTGAGATGGGGGGGGCGACCCTCTACAATCAGCCCCAGCATTTT.

This chain connects TRBV27 to TRBJ2-1; D may be TRBD2 (6 bases). The V and J ends lost 6 bases and 7 bases respectively, with 22 bases between them. Germline-derived CDR1 and CDR2 are MNHEY and SMNVEV (reference sequence). This CDR3 contains 16 residues. CDR3 coding DNA: TGTGCCAGCAGCATAGCGGAGGGAGTACATATAAATGAGCAGTTCTTC. Translated: CASSIAEGVHINEQFF.

This chain uses TRBV13 with TRBJ2-3; 9 nucleotides agree with TRBD2. The CDR3 loop spans 17 amino acids. Unmatched junction bases numbered 13, after V lost 5 bases and J lost 4 bases. The germline gives CDR1 PRHDT, CDR2 FYEKMQ (reference sequence). The CDR3 loop is CASSPRKGTSFSDTQYF. The DNA of the CDR3 is TGTGCCAGCAGCCCAAGGAAAGGGACTAGCTTTTCAGATACGCAGTATTTT.

The chain is built from TRBV27 and TRBJ1-1; D unresolved. The CDR3 extends over 16 amino acids. Germline loops: CDR1 MNHEY, CDR2 SMNVEV (reference sequence). V lost 6 bases, J lost 4 bases, and 21 bases lay in between. The CDR3 nucleotides are TGTGCCAGCAGCATCCAACGGGTCACCTCCGGCACTGAAGCTTTCTTT. As protein: CASSIQRVTSGTEAFF.

In this sample, this clone turned up a few times. V usage is TRBV5-4 and J usage is TRBJ2-1; 9 nucleotides align to TRBD2. Germline loops: CDR1 SGHNT, CDR2 YYREEE (reference sequence). Unmatched junction bases numbered 3, after V lost 1 base and J lost 4 bases. This CDR3 comprises 15 residues. CDR3 coding DNA: TGTGCCAGCAGCTTGATGCGGGGGGGATACAATGAGCAGTTCTTC. It yields the protein CASSLMRGGYNEQFF.

This rearrangement joins TRBV13 to TRBJ2-7, with TRBD1 matching 7 bases. Germline V gives CDR1 PRHDT, CDR2 FYEKMQ (reference sequence). The CDR3 extends over 13 amino acids. Trimming took 5 bases from V and 3 from J; bases not matched to a gene: 4. The CDR3 spells CASSTTGYYEQYF. The CDR3 coding sequence is TGTGCCAGCAGCACGACAGGGTACTACGAGCAGTACTTC.

The rearrangement joins TRBV9 to TRBJ2-1; possibly TRBD2 for D (6 bases). Trimming stripped 1 base from V and 0 bases from J, with 14 bases between. The germline V gene has CDR1 SGDLS and CDR2 YYNGEE. There are 17 residues in the CDR3. The CDR3 DNA reads TGTGCCAGCAGCGTAACGGGAGCGGACCCCTCCTACAATGAGCAGTTCTTC. It yields the protein CASSVTGADPSYNEQFF.

This clone showed up just once. The genes are TRBV11-3 and TRBJ1-1; 12 nucleotides match TRBD1. J lost 5 bases, V lost 2 bases, and 6 bases had no gene match. Germline assignment: CDR1 SGHNT and CDR2 YENEEA. The CDR3 has 16 residues. The DNA for the CDR3 is TGTGCCAGCAGCTTAAAGGGGACAGGGGGCTTTACTGAAGCTTTCTTT. Protein product: CASSLKGTGGFTEAFF.

This chain joins TRBV19 and TRBJ1-5; TRBD1 matches at 9 bases. With V trimmed by 5 bases and J by 3 bases, 5 bases remained unmatched. There are 15 residues in the CDR3. CDR1 is LNHDA and CDR2 is SQIVND in the germline V gene (reference sequence). The CDR3 DNA reads TGTGCCAGTAGTCCGGGGACAGGGTTCAATCAGCCCCAGCATTTT. Its translation: CASSPGTGFNQPQHF. The full variable domain, its missing parts supplied by reference TRBV19 and TRBJ1-5, is DGGITQSPKYLFRKEGQNVTLSCEQNLNHDAMYWYRQDPGQGLRLIYYSQIVNDFQKGDIAEGYSVSREKKESFPLTVTSAQKNPTAFYLCASSPGTGFNQPQHFGDGTRLSIL.

The chain employs TRBV19 and TRBJ1-5, with 9 positions matching TRBD1. The CDR3 sequence is 15 residues long. The J segment lost 4 bases and the V segment lost 7 bases, leaving 8 bases of the junction unmatched. Germline V gene sequence: CDR1 LNHDA, CDR2 SQIVND (reference sequence). As DNA, the CDR3 is TGTGCCAGTATGGCGGGACAGGGAAGAAATCAGCCCCAGCATTTT. Its translation is CASMAGQGRNQPQHF.

This clone came up a few times. V gene TRBV2 combines with J gene TRBJ1-2, with D unclear. V dropped 2 bases and J dropped 4 bases, with 14 bases sitting between them. The CDR3 has 15 residues. Per germline, CDR1 SNHLY and CDR2 FYNNEI. Here the CDR3 DNA reads TGTGCCAGCAGTGAATTAATCTACAGTTCCTATGGCTACACCTTC. Translating it yields CASSELIYSSYGYTF.

The rearrangement joins TRBV5-1 to TRBJ1-1; no definite D call. V was trimmed by 2 bases and J by 0 bases, leaving 5 bases between them. This CDR3 spans 13 amino acids. Germline values: CDR1 SGHRS, CDR2 YFSETQ. CDR3 loop: CASSLNMNTEAFF. CDR3 bases: TGCGCCAGCAGCTTAAATATGAACACTGAAGCTTTCTTT.

This chain connects TRBV19 to TRBJ1-5, with D possibly matching TRBD1 (6 bases). Germline lookup yields CDR1 LNHDA and CDR2 SQIVND (reference sequence). The CDR3 spans 15 residues. Trimming removed 3 bases at V and 4 bases at J, with 13 bases between. CDR3 sequence: CASSILQGENQPQHF. CDR3 nucleotides: TGTGCCAGTAGTATTCTACAGGGAGAGAATCAGCCCCAGCATTTT.

This sequence joins TRBV27 and TRBJ2-3, with 12 bases aligning to TRBD2. Trimming took 6 bases from V and 1 from J; bases not matched to a gene: 8. The CDR3 consists of 17 residues. Per germline, CDR1 MNHEY and CDR2 SMNVEV (reference sequence). The CDR3 DNA follows: TGTGCCAGCAGCGGGGGGACTAGCGGGCTGGGCACAGATACGCAGTATTTT. Translated, it gives CASSGGTSGLGTDTQYF.

This clone was observed a single time. The chain combines TRBV9 with TRBJ2-1; 10 positions match TRBD1. Germline V gene data show CDR1 as SGDLS and CDR2 as YYNGEE. There are 16 residues in the CDR3. Trimming at V came to 4 bases and at J to 3 bases, leaving 7 bases not matched to a gene. CDR3: CASSPRTGGFYNEQFF. CDR3 nucleotide sequence: TGTGCCAGCAGCCCCCGGACAGGGGGGTTCTACAATGAGCAGTTCTTC.

V and J are TRBV19 and TRBJ2-7; 11 bases map to TRBD2. The CDR3 extends over 14 amino acids. The V segment lost 4 bases and the J segment 3 bases; nucleotides outside the gene matches: 2. Germline V lookup: CDR1 LNHDA, CDR2 SQIVND (reference sequence). CDR3 in DNA: TGTGCCAGTAGTAGACTAGCGGGAAACTACGAGCAGTACTTC. Encoded protein: CASSRLAGNYEQYF.

V gene TRBV3-1 (or the pseudogene TRBV3-2) combines with J gene TRBJ1-4, with 7 bases identical to TRBD1. The CDR3 is 14 amino acids. In germline, CDR1 is LGHDT, CDR2 YNNKEL (reference sequence). Unmatched junction bases numbered 6, after V lost 8 bases and J lost 3 bases. CDR3 nucleotides: TGTGCCAGCCGGAAACAGGGGCCTAATGAAAAACTGTTTTTT. This gives the protein CASRKQGPNEKLFF.